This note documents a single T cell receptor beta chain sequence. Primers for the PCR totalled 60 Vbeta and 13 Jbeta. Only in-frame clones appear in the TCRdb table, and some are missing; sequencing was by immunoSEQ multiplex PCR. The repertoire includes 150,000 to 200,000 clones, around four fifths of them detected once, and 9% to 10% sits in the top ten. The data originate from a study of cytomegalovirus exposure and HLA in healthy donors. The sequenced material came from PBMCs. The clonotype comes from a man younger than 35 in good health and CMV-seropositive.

DNA of the CDR3: TGTGCCAGCAGCCCAGACAGGGTCGAGCAGTACTTC. This encodes CASSPDRVEQYF. V is TRBV7-9 and J is TRBJ2-7; 7 nucleotides agree with TRBD1. The CDR3 extends over 12 amino acids. CDR1 and CDR2 (germline): SEHNR, FQNEAQ (reference sequence). V shed 5 bases, J shed 6 bases, and the junction held 4 bases outside the gene matches. Full variable domain (outside the CDR3, taken from reference TRBV7-9 and TRBJ2-7): DTGVSQNPRHKITKRGQNVTFRCDPISEHNRLYWYRQTLGQGPEFLTYFQNEAQLEKSRLLSDRFSAERPKGSFSTLEIQRTEQGDSAMYLCASSPDRVEQYFGPGTRLTVT.